These 12 T cell receptor beta chains were sequenced from one sample in a study of T cell clonality in common variable immunodeficiency. The repertoire was sequenced with immunoSEQ multiplex PCR; TCRdb's copy has only in-frame clones and lacks some. The sample lists fewer than 70,000 clones, none appearing once, the ten largest making up about 1.5%. The material sequenced was peripheral blood mononuclear cells. The receptors were gathered from a person aged 18 to 75 in good health.

This clone was detected many times. With the read ending 3 residues before the CDR3 end, the germline J gene is used to fill in that end. J is TRBJ2-3 and V is TRBV5-1, with TRBD2 as a possible D gene (6 bases). Trimming took 4 bases from V and 6 from J, leaving 15 bases between them. Germline values: CDR1 SGHRS, CDR2 YFSETQ. The CDR3 is 14 amino acids. This CDR3 reads CASSGRLGSDTQYF. The sequenced CDR3 bases are TGCGCCAGCAGCGGTAGACTAGGTTCGGATACG.

The sample holds many counts of this clone. The read ends 3 residues before the CDR3 terminus; that terminus is restored from the germline J gene. The rearrangement uses TRBV19 and TRBJ1-3; D gene ambiguous. The CDR3 covers 14 residues. V lost 1 base, J lost 0 bases, and 4 bases lay in between. Germline values: CDR1 LNHDA, CDR2 SQIVND (reference sequence). The covered CDR3 bases are TGTGCCAGTAGTATAGCAGTCTCTGGAAACACC. Translation: CASSIAVSGNT. From start to end, the CDR3 is CASSIAVSGNTIYF.

This clone was counted at least ten times. Read sequence stops 3 residues before the CDR3 end, and the germline J gene provides the missing end. V gene TRBV6-4 combines with J gene TRBJ2-5; no reliable D call. V was pared by 2 bases and J by 5 bases, with 12 bases between. The germline V gene encodes CDR1 MRHNA and CDR2 SNTAGT. CDR3 length: 14 amino acids. CDR3 region: CASSDSRLRETQYF. CDR3 bases read: TGTGCCAGCAGTGACAGTCGCCTGAGGGAGACC.

In this sample, this clone turned up many times. The CDR3 is cut off 3 residues early in the read; its end comes from the germline J gene. This chain connects TRBV20-1 to TRBJ2-3; 7 bases agree with TRBD1. This CDR3 has 16 residues. Per the germline V gene, CDR1 is DFQATT and CDR2 is SNEGSKA (reference sequence). V lost 0 bases and J lost 2; bases outside the gene matches: 8. The CDR3 bases that were read are TGCAGTGCTAGAGATATACGGGACAGTCCCACAGATACG. Encoded protein: CSARDIRDSPTDT. In full, the CDR3 is CSARDIRDSPTDTQYF.

This clone was counted at least ten times. The CDR3 end lies 3 residues beyond the end of the read and is filled in from the germline J gene. The gene calls are TRBV18 and TRBJ2-3; TRBD1 matches at 9 bases. The V gene end was trimmed by 2 bases and the J gene end by 2 bases; junction bases not matched to a gene: 2. This CDR3 has 15 residues. Germline loops: CDR1 KGHSH, CDR2 LQKENI. The CDR3 bases that were read are TGTGCCAGCTCACCAGGGACAGGGTACACAGATACG. It encodes CASSPGTGYTDT. The complete CDR3 reads CASSPGTGYTDTQYF.

The table lists this clone with many counts. The CDR3 end is not reached by the read, which stops 3 residues before it; the germline J gene fills it in. The rearrangement uses TRBV28 and TRBJ2-7; 8 nucleotides align to TRBD2. The CDR3 is 18 residues long. Germline lookup yields CDR1 MDHEN and CDR2 SYDVKM. The junction had 20 bases not matched to a gene; V was cut back by 6 bases and J by 4 bases. The CDR3 DNA, read in part, is TGTGCCAGCAGCCCGACTGCTTGGACCGGGACTAGTGCGTACGAG. This gives the protein CASSPTAWTGTSAYE. The CDR3 as a whole reads CASSPTAWTGTSAYEQYF.

In this sample, this clone turned up many times. CDR3: CASSLAGAGTGELFF. The CDR3 bases that were read are TGTGCCAGCAGCCTAGCGGGAGCGGGCACCGGGGAG. V gene TRBV13 combines with J gene TRBJ2-2, with 10 bases identical to TRBD2. The observed sequence ends 3 residues before the CDR3 terminus, with the missing tail filled in from the germline J gene. This CDR3 is built from 15 residues. CDR1 PRHDT and CDR2 FYEKMQ come from the germline V gene (reference sequence). V trimming: 5 bases; J trimming: 4 bases; junction bases outside the gene matches: 4.

At least ten counts were recorded for this clone. The sequence runs out 3 residues before the end of the CDR3; the remainder is reconstructed from the germline J gene. The chain couples TRBV20-1 to TRBJ2-7; TRBD1 might be the D (7 bases). The V gene lost 0 bases and the J gene lost 3 bases, with 15 bases spanning the gap. This CDR3 is 15 amino acids long. Germline V CDR1 and CDR2: DFQATT, SNEGSKA (reference sequence). The CDR3 is CSARDLQGRIYEQYF. The sequenced CDR3 bases are TGCAGTGCTAGAGACCTACAGGGGAGGATCTACGAG.

This clone was detected many times. Read coverage stops 3 residues before the CDR3 terminus; the germline J gene supplies the remainder. The gene calls are TRBV2 and TRBJ1-1; 11 bases are shared with TRBD1. V dropped 8 bases and J dropped 0; count of bases not matched to a gene: 11. This CDR3 spans 17 amino acids. Germline CDR1 SNHLY, CDR2 FYNNEI. The sequenced CDR3 bases are TGTGCCAGCTCCCACCCCAGGACAGGGGGCATGAACACTGAA. Translating gives CASSHPRTGGMNTE. The full CDR3 protein reads CASSHPRTGGMNTEAFF.

This clone was seen a handful of times. The CDR3 goes on 3 residues after the read ends, and that part is filled in from the germline J gene. This rearrangement joins TRBV19 to TRBJ1-2, with a weak D call TRBD1 (6 bases). This CDR3 is built from 12 residues. Germline V gene lookup returns CDR1 LNHDA and CDR2 SQIVND (reference sequence). The CDR3 bases that were read are TGTGCCAGTAGTATGGGGGGGGCAGAC. This translates into CASSMGGAD. The full CDR3 sequence reads CASSMGGADYTF. Combining the CDR3 with reference TRBV19 and TRBJ1-2 gives the whole variable domain DGGITQSPKYLFRKEGQNVTLSCEQNLNHDAMYWYRQDPGQGLRLIYYSQIVNDFQKGDIAEGYSVSREKKESFPLTVTSAQKNPTAFYLCASSMGGADYTFGSGTRLTVV.

This clone has ten or more counts. CDR3 DNA (partial): TGCGCCAGCAGTGTTGGCGGGAGCACAGATACG. It is translated as CASSVGGSTDT. The full CDR3 protein is CASSVGGSTDTQYF. V usage is TRBV10-1 and J usage is TRBJ2-3; a possible D gene is TRBD2 (5 bases). The read comes to an end 3 residues before the CDR3 does, leaving the germline J gene to fill in the end. Trimming shortened V by 4 bases and J by 0 bases, and 8 bases separated the two germline ends. In germline, CDR1 is WNHNN, CDR2 SYGVQD (reference sequence). CDR3 length: 14 amino acids.

Ten or more counts support this clone. CDR3 sequence: CASSPETGGTGELFF. The sequenced CDR3 bases are TGTGCCAGCTCACCAGAGACCGGGGGGACCGGGGAG. The chain couples TRBV18 to TRBJ2-2, with 7 bases matching TRBD2. The read gets to within 3 residues of the CDR3 end, and the germline J gene fills in the rest. Germline assignment: CDR1 KGHSH and CDR2 LQKENI. The CDR3 sequence is 15 residues long. J was trimmed by 5 bases and V by 2 bases; bases with no gene match: 5.